This entry lists 29 T cell receptor beta chains sequenced from one sample in a study of shared clonotypes between healthy human individuals. Clones were sequenced by immunoSEQ multiplex PCR, and TCRdb holds only the in-frame ones, with some missing. Here the sample spans a few million clones, just over 90% being singletons. Specimen: naive CD4+ T cells from PBMCs. Subset reported: CD45RA+ positively selected. The receptor source for this set is a man between 18 and 29 years old in good health. Some clones in this sample may be carry-over from other donors' samples.

This clone showed up just once. This chain's CDR3 is CSVDLNRRQFF. The CDR3 nucleotides read TGCAGCGTTGATCTAAACCGAAGGCAGTTCTTC. The chain joins TRBV29-1 to TRBJ2-1; the D is unclear. Germline V gene data show CDR1 as SQVTM and CDR2 as ANQGSEA. V lost 3 bases and J 12 bases, leaving 12 bases between the germline ends. This CDR3 region has 11 residues.

This clone was counted once. The gene calls are TRBV13 and TRBJ2-7; D is unclear. V was trimmed by 4 bases and J by 1 base, leaving 8 bases between them. Germline CDR1 reads PRHDT; CDR2 reads FYEKMQ (reference sequence). This CDR3 is built from 13 residues. CDR3 DNA sequence: TGTGCCAGCAGCTCCCTCAGGTCCTACGAGCAGTACTTC. Translating it yields CASSSLRSYEQYF.

The chain has TRBV19 and TRBJ1-5; 7 nucleotides align to TRBD1. CDR3 length: 15 residues. V lost 6 bases, J lost 2 bases, and 7 bases stayed unmatched. Germline V CDR1 and CDR2: LNHDA, SQIVND (reference sequence). DNA of the CDR3: TGTGCCAGTAGCTACGGACAGGTACGCAATCAGCCCCAGCATTTT. Its protein is CASSYGQVRNQPQHF.

The gene calls are TRBV11-1 and TRBJ1-4, with D hard to call. The germline V gene encodes CDR1 SGHAT and CDR2 FQDESV (reference sequence). V was clipped by 4 bases and J by 11 bases, with 8 bases between them. This CDR3 spans 11 amino acids. In nucleotides, the CDR3 is TGTGCCAGCAGCTCGGCCCCGAAACTGTTTTTT. Amino acids: CASSSAPKLFF.

This chain uses TRBV7-9 with TRBJ1-5, with 9 positions matching TRBD1. Germline CDR1 and CDR2: SEHNR and FQNEAQ (reference sequence). V dropped 6 bases and J dropped 6; count of bases not matched to a gene: 15. The CDR3 spans 17 residues. CDR3 DNA sequence: TGTGCCAGCAGATTTACAGGGGGCGGATTAATAGGTCAGCCCCAGCATTTT. Its translation: CASRFTGGGLIGQPQHF.

This rearrangement joins TRBV15 to TRBJ2-1, with a weak D call TRBD2 (5 bases). The CDR3 runs to 13 residues. The germline gives CDR1 LNHNV, CDR2 YYDKDF (reference sequence). Trimming took off 0 bases at V and 8 bases at J, with 8 bases between the two ends. The DNA for the CDR3 is TGTGCCACCAGCAGAGATCCGGGATATGAGCAGTTCTTC. It codes for CATSRDPGYEQFF.

The rearrangement links TRBV7-7 to TRBJ2-5, with 11 nucleotides matching TRBD2. Germline CDR1 SSHAT, CDR2 FNYEAQ (reference sequence). This CDR3 has 15 residues. The ends lost 4 bases at V and 6 bases at J; junction bases unmatched: 7. CDR3 loop: CASSSLAGGRKTQYF. The CDR3 DNA reads TGTGCCAGCAGCTCGCTAGCGGGAGGTCGAAAGACCCAGTACTTC.

This clone was recorded only once. The V and J genes are TRBV7-2 and TRBJ1-5, with D possibly matching TRBD1 (6 bases). The CDR3 length is 14 residues. Trimming cost V 5 bases and J 4 bases, with 12 bases left between them. The germline gives CDR1 SGHTA, CDR2 FQGNSA. The CDR3 region has the DNA TGTGCCAGCAGCCTCAGGGGTAGGAATCAGCCCCAGCATTTT. It specifies CASSLRGRNQPQHF.

The chain employs TRBV19 and TRBJ1-1; a weak D match, TRBD1 (6 bases). Trimming shortened V by 6 bases and J by 1 base, and 12 bases separated the two germline ends. Germline V gene data show CDR1 as LNHDA and CDR2 as SQIVND (reference sequence). This CDR3 region has 14 residues. CDR3 residues: CASRKTGPNTEAFF. In DNA, the CDR3 is TGTGCCAGTAGAAAAACAGGGCCGAACACTGAAGCTTTCTTT.

The J gene is TRBJ2-2, the V gene TRBV27, with D perhaps TRBD1 (6 bases). V was pared by 5 bases and J by 6 bases, with 16 bases between. This CDR3 region has 15 residues. The germline V gene has CDR1 MNHEY and CDR2 SMNVEV (reference sequence). The CDR3: CASSKTGNWAGELFF. The CDR3 nucleotides read TGTGCCAGCAGTAAAACAGGGAATTGGGCCGGGGAGCTGTTTTTT.

This clone was observed once. This chain links TRBV7-2 with TRBJ2-7, with 8 bases fitting TRBD1. The ends lost 7 bases at V and 0 bases at J; junction bases unmatched: 5. Germline V gives CDR1 SGHTA, CDR2 FQGNSA. This CDR3 is built from 14 residues. The CDR3 DNA reads TGTGCCAGCACCCAACAGGGGGGCTCCTACGAGCAGTACTTC. It yields the protein CASTQQGGSYEQYF.

On this clone itself: Other DNA sequences in this sample translate to the same CDR3. DNA for the CDR3: TGTGCCAGTGGCAGGGGGCAAGAGACCCAGTACTTC. It translates to CASGRGQETQYF. The genes are TRBV28 and TRBJ2-5; 7 nucleotides align to TRBD1. Unmatched junction bases numbered 3, after V lost 9 bases and J lost 2 bases. The CDR3 runs 12 residues. Looked up from germline, CDR1 is MDHEN and CDR2 is SYDVKM. Full variable domain (remainder filled in from reference TRBV28 and TRBJ2-5): DVKVTQSSRYLVKRTGEKVFLECVQDMDHENMFWYRQDPGLGLRLIYFSYDVKMKEKGDIPEGYSVSREKKERFSLILESASTNQTSMYLCASGRGQETQYFGPGTRLLVL.

This clone was seen more than once but under ten times. The sample carries other DNA sequences with the same CDR3. The chain couples TRBV30 to TRBJ1-1; D gene uncertain. CDR3 length: 12 residues. Germline V CDR1 and CDR2: GTSNPN, SVGIG (reference sequence). V was cut by 0 bases and J by 2 bases, with 4 bases left in between. CDR3 DNA sequence: TGTGCCTGGAGTGTCGGTAACACTGAAGCTTTCTTT. This sequence encodes CAWSVGNTEAFF.

The chain employs TRBV9 and TRBJ2-5; TRBD2 might be the D (6 bases). The CDR3 is 16 residues long. V was cut by 0 bases and J by 1 base, with 13 bases left in between. Germline loops: CDR1 SGDLS, CDR2 YYNGEE. In DNA, the CDR3 is TGTGCCAGCAGCGTAGGGGGTAGCGGAGCCCAAGAGACCCAGTACTTC. It encodes CASSVGGSGAQETQYF.

This rearrangement joins TRBV19 to TRBJ1-2; tentatively, D is TRBD1 (5 bases). V was cut by 4 bases and J by 0 bases, with 15 bases left in between. The germline CDR1 and CDR2 sequences are LNHDA and SQIVND (reference sequence). The CDR3 is 16 residues long. The CDR3 spells CASSNIGAEANYGYTF. In DNA, the CDR3 is TGTGCCAGTAGTAATATTGGGGCAGAGGCTAACTATGGCTACACCTTC.

The chain carries TRBV7-2 and TRBJ2-5; no clear D. The germline gives CDR1 SGHTA, CDR2 FQGNSA. The CDR3 runs 15 residues. V was clipped by 1 base and J by 0 bases, with 9 bases between them. CDR3: CASSLDLRNQETQYF. CDR3 bases: TGTGCCAGCAGCTTAGATTTGCGGAACCAAGAGACCCAGTACTTC.

V usage is TRBV28 and J usage is TRBJ2-2; no reliable D call. V dropped 8 bases and J dropped 0 bases, with 10 bases sitting between them. Germline V gives CDR1 MDHEN, CDR2 SYDVKM. This CDR3 region has 14 residues. The CDR3 DNA follows: TGTGCCAGCCTCAGAACCCCGAACACCGGGGAGCTGTTTTTT. Amino acid sequence: CASLRTPNTGELFF.

Comments on this clone: This sample includes further DNA sequences coding for the same CDR3. V gene TRBV10-3 combines with J gene TRBJ1-2; TRBD1 agrees at 7 bases. The CDR3 runs 14 residues. The germline gives CDR1 ENHRY, CDR2 SYGVKD. V shed 6 bases, J shed 2 bases, and the junction held 6 bases outside the gene matches. CDR3 loop: CAISPGQLNYGYTF. As DNA, the CDR3 is TGTGCCATCAGCCCGGGACAGCTAAACTATGGCTACACCTTC.

The J gene is TRBJ2-3, the V gene TRBV27; D unresolved. CDR3 size: 15 residues. The germline V gene encodes CDR1 MNHEY and CDR2 SMNVEV (reference sequence). V was pared by 5 bases and J by 1 base, with 13 bases between. The CDR3, as DNA: TGTGCCAGCAGTCCAAGGGCAGTGGGCACAGATACGCAGTATTTT. Its translation is CASSPRAVGTDTQYF.

The chain carries TRBV18 and TRBJ1-4; the match to TRBD1 covers 9 bases. The CDR3 runs to 16 residues. Per the germline V gene, CDR1 is KGHSH and CDR2 is LQKENI. V was clipped by 1 base and J by 4 bases; unmatched bases: 4. CDR3 sequence reads: CASSPQGTGNNEKLFF. Written as DNA, the CDR3 is TGTGCCAGCTCACCACAAGGGACAGGGAATAATGAAAAACTGTTTTTT.

The V call is TRBV14, the J call TRBJ1-5; 7 bases are shared with TRBD1. Germline CDR1 is SGHDN and CDR2 is FVKESK. Losses at the gene ends were 0 bases for V and 3 bases for J; bases not matched to a gene: 8. There are 17 residues in the CDR3. CDR3 protein: CASSQDPGTESNQPQHF. In nucleotides, the CDR3 is TGTGCCAGCAGCCAAGACCCCGGGACAGAATCCAATCAGCCCCAGCATTTT.

This chain connects TRBV7-9 to TRBJ1-5; D perhaps matches TRBD1 (5 bases). The CDR3 spans 16 residues. Looked up from germline, CDR1 is SEHNR and CDR2 is FQNEAQ (reference sequence). The V end lost 7 bases, the J end lost 0 bases, and 16 bases lay between the germline ends. The chain's CDR3 is CASTQGAGDSNQPQHF. For the CDR3, the DNA is TGTGCCAGCACCCAAGGGGCGGGGGATAGCAATCAGCCCCAGCATTTT.

This chain joins TRBV5-1 and TRBJ2-7; D is possibly TRBD2 (6 bases). The CDR3 loop spans 13 amino acids. CDR1 is SGHRS and CDR2 is YFSETQ in the germline V gene. The CDR3 protein is CATTEGEGYEQYF. CDR3 DNA sequence: TGCGCAACGACGGAGGGAGAGGGCTACGAGCAGTACTTC.

J is TRBJ1-4 and V is TRBV28; D possibly corresponds to TRBD1 (6 bases). V was shortened by 4 bases and J by 8 bases, with 14 bases between the two germline ends. Germline CDR1 and CDR2: MDHEN and SYDVKM. The CDR3 runs 14 residues. The CDR3 region has the DNA TGTGCCAGCAGTTCCAACATAGGGGGGGAAAAACTGTTTTTT. Encoded protein: CASSSNIGGEKLFF.

The CDR3 DNA reads TGTGCCAGACTTCCCGGGGACGGGCCCTACGAGCAGTACTTC. Amino acids: CARLPGDGPYEQYF. The chain couples TRBV6-5 to TRBJ2-7, with D perhaps TRBD1 or TRBD2 (5 bases each). This CDR3 is built from 14 residues. Germline lookup yields CDR1 MNHEY and CDR2 SVGAGI. V gave up 9 bases and J gave up 2 bases, with 17 bases separating them.

This clone was counted a single time. The chain uses TRBV2 and TRBJ1-5; D is perhaps TRBD1 (5 bases). V lost 6 bases and J lost 6, with 15 bases in between. Germline values: CDR1 SNHLY, CDR2 FYNNEI. This CDR3 is built from 14 residues. Here the CDR3 reads CASSHEGLGQPQHF. The CDR3 DNA is TGTGCCAGCAGCCACGAGGGGCTGGGTCAGCCCCAGCATTTT.

The V gene is TRBV5-8, the J gene TRBJ1-5; D perhaps matches TRBD1 (5 bases). V lost 1 base and J 7 bases, leaving 24 bases between the germline ends. This CDR3 comprises 18 residues. CDR1 and CDR2 (germline): SGHTS, YDEGEE. The DNA of the CDR3 is TGTGCCAGCAGCTTGCTTTTCCCCTTCAGGGCCCACAAGCAGCCCCAGCATTTT. The encoded protein is CASSLLFPFRAHKQPQHF.

V is TRBV9 and J is TRBJ2-1, with 11 positions matching TRBD2. V trimming: 1 base; J trimming: 7 bases; junction bases outside the gene matches: 7. The CDR3 contains 16 residues. CDR1 and CDR2 from the germline V gene are SGDLS and YYNGEE. The CDR3 DNA sequence: TGTGCCAGCAGCGTATTTAGCGGGAGGGTAGGTAATGAGCAGTTCTTC. This codes for CASSVFSGRVGNEQFF. Together with reference TRBV9 and TRBJ2-1, the CDR3 gives the full variable domain: DSGVTQTPKHLITATGQRVTLRCSPRSGDLSVYWYQQSLDQGLQFLIQYYNGEERAKGNILERFSAQQFPDLHSELNLSSLELGDSALYFCASSVFSGRVGNEQFFGPGTRLTVL.

The rearrangement joins TRBV9 to TRBJ2-1; D not certain. Germline V lookup: CDR1 SGDLS, CDR2 YYNGEE. The CDR3 length is 12 residues. The V end was cut by 3 bases, the J end by 9 bases, with 10 bases between. For the CDR3, the DNA is TGTGCCAGCAGCGCCCTTAGTGGTGAGCAGTTCTTC. This translates into CASSALSGEQFF.